This T cell receptor beta chain was profiled in a study of CD8+ T cells in alopecia areata. Overall study results and limits: Compared with normal scalp, lesional scalp had higher clonality and more expanded CD8+ clones.

On this clone itself: The antigen is unknown.

RNA was extracted and reverse transcribed into cDNA as the sequencing template. Clones were read by immunoSEQ multiplex PCR, and TCRdb kept only the in-frame ones, dropping some. Seen here are a few hundred thousand clones, 65% to 70% observed once, and the top ten hold approximately 1.2%. Trimming took 0 bases from V and 5 from J, leaving 16 bases between them. The length of the CDR3 is 16 residues. The germline V gene encodes CDR1 MNHNY and CDR2 SVGAGI (reference sequence). The clonotype comes from a human donor with alopecia areata. The rearrangement joins TRBV6-6 to TRBJ2-5, with a weak D call TRBD1 (5 bases). Source: CD4+ T cells sorted from blood, taken at week 0. DNA of the CDR3: TGTGCCAGCAGTTACTCGATATCCAGGGTTCGGGAGACCCAGTACTTC. Translating gives CASSYSISRVRETQYF.